Detailed here is one T cell receptor beta chain. What it binds is not known. The data stem from a study of vaccination effects on CD4 cells after COVID-19. Germline V gives CDR1 SGHRS, CDR2 YFSETQ. This CDR3 contains 18 residues. V gave up 4 bases and J gave up 0 bases, with 21 bases separating them. Within the ViraFEST assay, antigen-specific CD4+ T cells underwent expansion with viral peptide pools prior to sequencing. Once cultured for 10 to 11 days, the cells underwent separation to obtain CD4+ T cells. Vaccine recipients, nucleocapsid antibody negative, had no prior SARS-CoV-2 infection. General study points: Missing from the study were early post-infection timepoints, and its convalescent patients were few.

The table came from immunoSEQ multiplex PCR; TCRdb's copy has only in-frame clones and leaves some out. This sample has approximately 30,000 clones, with around 75% found just once. The sequence came from a human donor who received a COVID-19 vaccine. The source material was CD4+ T cells from PBMCs cultured with HCoV-NL63 spike peptides, sampled before COVID-19 vaccination. The chain recombines TRBV5-1 with TRBJ2-3, with unresolved D. The CDR3 is CASSRAGTDDFSTDTQYF. The CDR3 nucleotides are TGCGCCAGCAGCCGAGCCGGAACAGACGACTTTAGCACAGATACGCAGTATTTT.